The rows below give T cell receptor beta chains drawn from one sample of a study of cytomegalovirus exposure and HLA in healthy donors. Some clones are missing from TCRdb's copy, which holds only in-frame ones; the method was immunoSEQ multiplex PCR. The sample comprises roughly 200,000 clones, around 78% of which are singletons, and about 1.9% rests with the top ten. The sample taken for sequencing was PBMCs. The origin of the receptors is a man younger than 45 in good health and CMV-seronegative. CDR3s include the opening cysteine and the closing phenylalanine or tryptophan. The D gene is left open where the match is weak. For some rows the clone size is stated as once, few or many, or as a class when expanded; others skip it.

>.|TRBV29-1|.|TRBJ1-2
TGCAGCGTTGTGGTCGGGGATGGCGGCTACACCTTC
CSVVVGDGGYTF
>.|TRBV30|.|TRBJ1-2
TGTGCCTGGGCCCATGGAGCGGAGGGCTACACCTTC
CAWAHGAEGYTF
>TRBD2|TRBV7-3|.|TRBJ2-7
TGTGCCAGCAGCTTATCAGCGGGAGGGCCGTACGAGCAGTACTTC
CASSLSAGGPYEQYF
>TRBD1|TRBV6-5|.|TRBJ2-5
TGTGCCAGCAGTTACGGAGCAGGGGGTAAGACCCAGTACTTC
CASSYGAGGKTQYF
>.|TRBV11-2|.|TRBJ2-7
TGTGCCAGCAAAGGGTTCACGGGGATCTACGAGCAGTACTTC
CASKGFTGIYEQYF
>.|TRBV6-4|.|TRBJ2-1
TGTGCCAGCAGTGTAGCCGCCCGAGGTGAGCAGTTCTTC
CASSVAARGEQFF
>.|TRBV25-1|once|TRBJ2-5
TGTGCCAGCAGTCCGGGACTCGGGAGAATCGAGACCCAGTACTTC
CASSPGLGRIETQYF
>.|TRBV28|.|TRBJ1-1
TGTGCCAGCAGAACGTTCTCGGGTACTGAAGCTTTCTTT
CASRTFSGTEAFF
>TRBD2|TRBV5-4|once|TRBJ2-1
TGTTATACCGGGTCTAGCGGTAACCAACACAATGAGCAGTTCTTC
CYTGSSGNQHNEQFF
>.|TRBV4-1|.|TRBJ1-5
TGCGCCAGCAGCCTGAGGGGGAAGAGTCAGCCCCAGCATTTT
CASSLRGKSQPQHF
>TRBD1|TRBV5-6|.|TRBJ2-1
TGTGCCAGCAGCCACAGGGGGCGCGTAGACAATGAGCAGTTCTTC
CASSHRGRVDNEQFF
>TRBD2|TRBV28|.|TRBJ2-3
TGTGCCAGAGAAGGGCGGGAGAGAAGCACAGATACGCAGTATTTT
CAREGRERSTDTQYF
>TRBD2|TRBV27|.|TRBJ2-5
TGTGCCAGCAGTTTGATAGCGGGAACTGGGCGGGAGACCCAGTACTTC
CASSLIAGTGRETQYF
>TRBD1|TRBV10-3|few|TRBJ1-2
TGTGCCATCAGTGGCACCGACAGGGGGCGCGAGATCTATGGCTACACCTTC
CAISGTDRGREIYGYTF
>TRBD1|TRBV27|.|TRBJ1-1
TGTGCCAGCAAAAAATCCGGGACAGGGATGAACACTGAAGCTTTCTTT
CASKKSGTGMNTEAFF
>.|TRBV10-1|.|TRBJ2-5
TGCGCCAGCAGTGAGCTCGCAGGGGAGGAGACCCAGTACTTC
CASSELAGEETQYF
>.|TRBV6-6|.|TRBJ1-5
TGTGCCAGCAAGGACCGCCGGGATGGCAATCAGCCCCAGCATTTT
CASKDRRDGNQPQHF
>TRBD2|TRBV28|.|TRBJ2-1
TGTGCCAGCAGCAGACTAGCGAGCTCCTACAATGAGCAGTTCTTC
CASSRLASSYNEQFF
>TRBD1|TRBV10-3|.|TRBJ2-5
TGTGCCATCGGGGACAGGGGGCAAGAGACCCAGTACTTC
CAIGDRGQETQYF